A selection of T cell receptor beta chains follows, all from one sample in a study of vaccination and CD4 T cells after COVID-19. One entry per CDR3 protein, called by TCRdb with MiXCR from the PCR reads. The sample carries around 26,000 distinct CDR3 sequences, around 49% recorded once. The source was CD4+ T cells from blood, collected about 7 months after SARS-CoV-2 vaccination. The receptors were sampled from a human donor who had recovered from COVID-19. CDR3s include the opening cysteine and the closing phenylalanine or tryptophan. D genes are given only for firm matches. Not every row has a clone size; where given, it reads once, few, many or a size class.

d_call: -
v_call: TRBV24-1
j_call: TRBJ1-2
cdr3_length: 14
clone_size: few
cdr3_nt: TGTGCCACCAGTGATTTGGGGCAGCCCTATGGCTACACCTTC
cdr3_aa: CATSDLGQPYGYTF

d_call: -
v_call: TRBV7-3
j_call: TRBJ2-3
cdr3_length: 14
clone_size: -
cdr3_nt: TGTGCCAGCAGCTTAATTGGGCTCACAGATACGCAGTATTTT
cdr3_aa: CASSLIGLTDTQYF

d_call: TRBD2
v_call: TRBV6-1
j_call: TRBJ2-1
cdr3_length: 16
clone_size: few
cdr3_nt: TGTGCCAGCAGCCCTGAGAGGACTAGCGGCTACAATGAGCAGTTCTTC
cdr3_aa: CASSPERTSGYNEQFF

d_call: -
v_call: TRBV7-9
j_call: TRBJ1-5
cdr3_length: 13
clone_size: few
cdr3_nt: TGTGCCAGCAGCTTAGACAGAGGGCAGCCCCAGCATTTT
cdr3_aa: CASSLDRGQPQHF

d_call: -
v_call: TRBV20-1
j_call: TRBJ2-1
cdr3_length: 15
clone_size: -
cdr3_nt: TGCAGTGCTGCAGCTCCACTGGGAACCGACTACGAGCAGTTCTTC
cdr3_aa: CSAAAPLGTDYEQFF

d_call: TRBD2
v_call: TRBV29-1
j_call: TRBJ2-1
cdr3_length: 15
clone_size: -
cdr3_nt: TGCAGCGTTGAAGCGACTAGCGGAACCTACAATGAGCAGTTCTTC
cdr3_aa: CSVEATSGTYNEQFF

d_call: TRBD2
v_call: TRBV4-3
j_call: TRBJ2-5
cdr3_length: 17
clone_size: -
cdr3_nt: TGCGCCAGCAGCCAAGAAGGGCTAGCGGGAGTTCAAGAGACCCAGTACTTC
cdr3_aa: CASSQEGLAGVQETQYF

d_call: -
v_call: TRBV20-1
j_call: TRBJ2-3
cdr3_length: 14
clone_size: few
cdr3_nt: TGCAGTGCCCGGGACCCCGACCTCCCAGATACGCAGTATTTT
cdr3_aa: CSARDPDLPDTQYF

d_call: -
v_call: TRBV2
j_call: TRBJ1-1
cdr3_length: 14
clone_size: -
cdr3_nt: TGTGCCAGCAGTGAGGGGAGGATGAACACTGAAGCTTTCTTT
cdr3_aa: CASSEGRMNTEAFF

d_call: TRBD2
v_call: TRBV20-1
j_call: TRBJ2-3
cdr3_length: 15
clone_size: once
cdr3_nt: TGCAGTGTTTCACATAGCGGGAGCGACACAGATACGCAGTATTTT
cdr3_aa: CSVSHSGSDTDTQYF